What follows are 18 T cell receptor beta chains derived from one specimen sequenced in a study of T cells in Graves' hyperthyroidism and ophthalmopathy. TCR beta CDR3 region amplification was performed from RNA transcripts. The HTBI primer set served for first-round RT-PCR of the TCR CDR3. TCRdb ran MiXCR on the multiplex PCR reads and lists one entry per CDR3 protein. This table holds about 570,000 distinct CDR3 sequences, 12% to 15% found once. The specimen was blood. The source of these receptors is a woman aged 40 to 50 with Graves' hyperthyroidism.

This clonotype came up a few times. A read error is possible here, since a much larger clone lies one base away. The CDR3 region is CASSLWDISYERYF. Written as DNA, the CDR3 is TGTGCCAGCAGTTTGTGGGACATCAGCTACGAGCGGTACTTC. The genes are TRBV28 and TRBJ2-7, with D tentatively TRBD1 (6 bases). In germline, CDR1 is MDHEN, CDR2 SYDVKM. This CDR3 contains 14 residues. The full variable domain, completed using reference TRBV28 and TRBJ2-7, is DVKVTQSSRYLVKRTGEKVFLECVQDMDHENMFWYRQDPGLGLRLIYFSYDVKMKEKGDIPEGYSVSREKKERFSLILESASTNQTSMYLCASSLWDISYERYFGPGTRLTVT.

This sequence joins TRBV5-1 and TRBJ2-6; the match to TRBD2 covers 7 bases. CDR1 and CDR2 from the germline V gene are SGHRS and YFSETQ. J lost 1 base, V lost 8 bases, and 12 bases had no gene match. This CDR3 is built from 17 residues. The CDR3 here is CASLWGRGESGANVLTF. Here the CDR3 DNA reads TGCGCCAGTCTTTGGGGACGGGGGGAGTCTGGGGCCAACGTCCTGACTTTC. The full variable domain, in which reference TRBV5-1 and TRBJ2-6 provide the parts outside the CDR3, is KAGVTQTPRYLIKTRGQQVTLSCSPISGHRSVSWYQQTPGQGLQFLFEYFSETQRNKGNFPGRFSGRQFSNSRSEMNVSTLELGDSALYLCASLWGRGESGANVLTFGAGSRLTVL.

A remark on this clonotype: A much larger clonotype is one base distant, so this may be a read error. V is TRBV13 and J is TRBJ2-1, with 10 bases fitting TRBD2. Trimming at V came to 6 bases and at J to 4 bases, leaving 3 bases not matched to a gene. The germline V gene encodes CDR1 PRHDT and CDR2 FYEKMQ (reference sequence). The CDR3 covers 14 residues. The CDR3 region is CASRSLAGYNEQFF. CDR3 DNA sequence: TGTGCCAGCAGGTCACTAGCGGGATACAATGAGCAGTTCTTC.

This clonotype was seen only a few times. The V gene is TRBV5-4, the J gene TRBJ2-3; 11 nucleotides agree with TRBD2. CDR3 length equals 20 residues. The ends lost 0 bases at V and 1 base at J; junction bases unmatched: 13. Germline CDR1 SGHNT, CDR2 YYREEE (reference sequence). The CDR3 DNA reads as TGTGCCAGCAGCTTGGTCGACCTACTAGCGGGAGATCGGGGCACAGATACGCAGTATTTT. Its protein is CASSLVDLLAGDRGTDTQYF.

This clonotype was observed many times. The genes are TRBV30 and TRBJ2-7, with 8 bases aligning to TRBD1. V trimming: 0 bases; J trimming: 2 bases; junction bases outside the gene matches: 6. CDR1 and CDR2 (germline): GTSNPN, SVGIG (reference sequence). The CDR3 is 15 amino acids. In DNA form, the CDR3 reads TGTGCCTGGAGTGTAGAGGGGGACAGGACCTACGAGCAGTACTTC. It translates to CAWSVEGDRTYEQYF.

There are many counts of this clonotype. The genes are TRBV14 and TRBJ2-2; D call uncertain. Trimming took off 0 bases at V and 5 bases at J, with 10 bases between the two ends. Looked up from germline, CDR1 is SGHDN and CDR2 is FVKESK. The CDR3 sequence is 15 residues long. The CDR3 sequence: CASSQDASRTGELFF. CDR3 nucleotide sequence: TGTGCCAGCAGCCAAGACGCCTCCAGGACCGGGGAGCTGTTTTTT.

This clonotype was counted ten times or more. The chain recombines TRBV12-3 or TRBV12-4 with TRBJ2-2; D is unclear. The V end lost 6 bases, the J end lost 2 bases, and 7 bases lay between the germline ends. There are 13 residues in the CDR3. The CDR3 nucleotides read TGTGCCAGCAGCCAGAGAAACACCGGGGAGCTGTTTTTT. Its protein is CASSQRNTGELFF.

In regard to this clonotype: It is likely a read error, because the conserved phenylalanine at the end of the CDR3 is missing. This chain links TRBV2 with TRBJ2-2; D is unclear. Per the germline V gene, CDR1 is SNHLY and CDR2 is FYNNEI. V was clipped by 1 base and J by 9 bases, with 3 bases between them. The length of the CDR3 is 11 residues. Written as DNA, the CDR3 is TGTGCCAGCAGTGAAGGCCGGGAGCTGTTTTCT. Protein sequence: CASSEGRELFS.

This clonotype was seen ten or more times. V usage is TRBV29-1 and J usage is TRBJ1-1; the match to TRBD1 covers 10 bases. The germline V gene encodes CDR1 SQVTM and CDR2 ANQGSEA. The CDR3 extends over 13 amino acids. V gave up 4 bases and J gave up 4 bases; unmatched junction bases: 3. As DNA, the CDR3 is TGCAGCGTTGCCTGGGACAGGGGCACTGAAGCTTTCTTT. Its translation: CSVAWDRGTEAFF.

In its sample, this clonotype was seen many times. The chain combines TRBV29-1 with TRBJ2-3, with TRBD2 matching over 8 bases. The germline V gene has CDR1 SQVTM and CDR2 ANQGSEA. The CDR3 sequence is 16 residues long. With V trimmed by 0 bases and J by 6 bases, 11 bases remained unmatched. CDR3 protein: CSVEDLLAGGGDTQYF. The CDR3, as DNA: TGCAGCGTTGAAGATCTCTTGGCGGGGGGTGGGGATACGCAGTATTTT.

This clonotype was observed at least ten times. This chain uses TRBV6-1 with TRBJ2-3; D gene uncertain. From germline, CDR1 is MNHNS and CDR2 SASEGT. The V end was cut by 2 bases, the J end by 3 bases, with 6 bases between. The CDR3 consists of 13 residues. In nucleotides, the CDR3 is TGTGCCAGCAGTGAAATTGGGACAGATACGCAGTATTTT. Protein product: CASSEIGTDTQYF.

This chain links TRBV9 with TRBJ1-5; perhaps TRBD1 as D (6 bases). The germline V and J ends were trimmed by 5 bases and 2 bases, with 17 bases remaining between them. The length of the CDR3 is 16 residues. Per germline, CDR1 SGDLS and CDR2 YYNGEE. The CDR3 DNA reads as TGTGCCAGCAGATTGATAACGGGGGGCGGCAATCAGCCCCAGCATTTT. Protein: CASRLITGGGNQPQHF.

This clonotype was counted many times. V gene TRBV5-1 combines with J gene TRBJ2-7, with D possibly matching TRBD2 (5 bases). In germline, CDR1 is SGHRS, CDR2 YFSETQ. CDR3 size: 14 residues. Trimming cost V 6 bases and J 2 bases, with 15 bases left between them. In nucleotides, the CDR3 is TGCGCCAGCAAACTCCTAAGCGGAACCTACGAGCAGTACTTC. Its protein product is CASKLLSGTYEQYF. Full variable domain (missing parts from reference TRBV5-1 and TRBJ2-7): KAGVTQTPRYLIKTRGQQVTLSCSPISGHRSVSWYQQTPGQGLQFLFEYFSETQRNKGNFPGRFSGRQFSNSRSEMNVSTLELGDSALYLCASKLLSGTYEQYFGPGTRLTVT.

The CDR3 loop is CASSPPGTGTEQYF. DNA for the CDR3: TGCGCCAGCAGCCCCCCCGGGACAGGGACCGAGCAGTACTTC. The V gene is TRBV4-1, the J gene TRBJ2-7; 9 positions match TRBD1. CDR1 MGHRA and CDR2 YSYEKL come from the germline V gene. There are 14 residues in the CDR3. After removal of 4 bases from V and 6 bases from J, the junction contained 7 bases not matched to a gene.

Of note for this clonotype: One base away lies a much larger clone, so this may be a sequencing read error. J is TRBJ1-2 and V is TRBV28, with 7 bases lining up with TRBD1. The V and J ends lost 5 bases and 1 base, in that order; junction bases with no gene match: 1. The CDR3 extends over 13 amino acids. Germline V gene sequence: CDR1 MDHEN, CDR2 SYDVKM. The DNA of the CDR3 is TGTGCCAGCAGTCAGGGGGTTAACTATGGCTACACCTTC. Its protein product is CASSQGVNYGYTF.

This clonotype appeared many times. CDR3 in amino acids: CASRAGPTFEAFF. DNA for the CDR3: TGCGCCAGCAGAGCCGGGCCTACTTTCGAAGCTTTCTTT. The rearrangement links TRBV5-1 to TRBJ1-1; no reliable D call. This CDR3 has 13 amino acids. The germline CDR1 and CDR2 sequences are SGHRS and YFSETQ. The ends were cut back, 5 bases at V and 8 bases at J, with 16 bases in the middle. The full variable domain, its missing parts supplied by reference TRBV5-1 and TRBJ1-1, is KAGVTQTPRYLIKTRGQQVTLSCSPISGHRSVSWYQQTPGQGLQFLFEYFSETQRNKGNFPGRFSGRQFSNSRSEMNVSTLELGDSALYLCASRAGPTFEAFFGQGTRLTVV.

This clonotype came up a few times. This chain uses TRBV7-9 with TRBJ2-3; unclear D gene. Germline-derived CDR1 and CDR2 are SEHNR and FQNEAQ (reference sequence). The V end was cut by 3 bases, the J end by 0 bases, with 13 bases between. The CDR3 extends over 16 amino acids. CDR3 in amino acids: CASSFGQTSSTDTQYF. Written as DNA, the CDR3 is TGTGCCAGCAGCTTTGGGCAGACTTCTAGCACAGATACGCAGTATTTT.

This clonotype was recorded at least ten times. This chain uses TRBV11-3 with TRBJ2-1, with D maybe TRBD2 (5 bases). Germline CDR1 is SGHNT and CDR2 is YENEEA. V was trimmed by 2 bases and J by 5 bases, leaving 22 bases between them. This CDR3 region has 18 residues. The CDR3 nucleotides read TGTGCCAGCAGCTTAAGTAGTAGCGCAAAAACTTGGGACAATGAGCAGTTCTTC. Its translation: CASSLSSSAKTWDNEQFF.